These 31 T cell receptor beta chains were sequenced from one sample in a study of T cell repertoires in cytomegalovirus infection. No antigen has been identified for these receptors. One entry per CDR3 protein results from TCRdb running MiXCR on the reads. The sample carries 650,000 to 850,000 distinct CDR3 sequences, roughly 28% recorded once. The sample consisted of cultured CD8+ T cells from PBMCs, taken from culture after CMV antigen stimulation. Receptors originate from a human donor in good health (CMV status not recorded). Some clones in this sample may be carry-over from other donors' samples.

In its sample, this clonotype was seen a few times. J is TRBJ2-7 and V is TRBV7-6; 10 bases map to TRBD2. V lost 4 bases, J lost 4 bases, and 7 bases stayed unmatched. The CDR3 extends over 15 amino acids. CDR1 and CDR2 (germline): SGHVS, FNYEAQ. The CDR3 protein is CASSSSSGGLYEQYF. The CDR3 region has the DNA TGTGCCAGCAGCTCCTCTAGCGGGGGTCTGTACGAGCAGTACTTC. The full variable domain, rest sourced from reference TRBV7-6 and TRBJ2-7, is GAGVSQSPRYKVTKRGQDVALRCDPISGHVSLYWYRQALGQGPEFLTYFNYEAQQDKSGLPNDRFSAERPEGSISTLTIQRTEQRDSAMYRCASSSSSGGLYEQYFGPGTRLTVT.

The rearrangement uses TRBV15 and TRBJ1-5; D is undetermined. Germline CDR1 and CDR2: LNHNV and YYDKDF (reference sequence). V lost 5 bases to trimming and J lost 7 bases, with 9 bases between them. CDR3 size: 12 residues. CDR3 loop: CATSGTAQPQHF. CDR3 sequence (DNA): TGTGCCACCAGCGGTACAGCACAGCCCCAGCATTTT.

The rearrangement joins TRBV7-9 to TRBJ1-2; D unclear. Trimming left V 5 bases short and J 7 bases short, with 14 bases between. CDR3 length equals 13 residues. Germline lookup yields CDR1 SEHNR and CDR2 FQNEAQ (reference sequence). The CDR3: CASSPPILGGYTF. DNA for the CDR3: TGTGCCAGCAGCCCCCCCATTTTGGGTGGCTACACCTTC. Variable domain in full (rest from reference TRBV7-9 and TRBJ1-2): DTGVSQNPRHKITKRGQNVTFRCDPISEHNRLYWYRQTLGQGPEFLTYFQNEAQLEKSRLLSDRFSAERPKGSFSTLEIQRTEQGDSAMYLCASSPPILGGYTFGSGTRLTVV.

This clonotype was recorded a few times. The chain employs TRBV7-8 and TRBJ2-1; 9 nucleotides agree with TRBD1. The germline gives CDR1 SGHVS, CDR2 FQNEAQ. The V gene end was trimmed by 2 bases and the J gene end by 5 bases; junction bases not matched to a gene: 4. The CDR3 sequence is 15 residues long. This chain's CDR3 is CASSLRQGENNEQFF. The CDR3 DNA follows: TGTGCCAGCAGCTTAAGACAGGGGGAAAACAATGAGCAGTTCTTC.

The chain is built from TRBV24-1 and TRBJ1-1; possibly TRBD1 for D (6 bases). Deletions cut 5 bases from V and 9 bases from J, with 18 bases between. Germline CDR1 KGHDR, CDR2 SFDVKD. The CDR3 contains 14 residues. The chain's CDR3 is CATSAAGGHYKAFF. The DNA of the CDR3 is TGTGCCACCAGTGCCGCGGGGGGACATTACAAAGCTTTCTTT.

This clonotype turned up a few times. The chain joins TRBV6-1 to TRBJ1-1, with D maybe TRBD1 (5 bases). Germline lookup yields CDR1 MNHNS and CDR2 SASEGT. Trimming removed 2 bases from V and 5 bases from J, with 15 bases in between. This CDR3 region has 15 residues. CDR3 coding DNA: TGTGCCAGCAGTGAATGGCAGGGAGGGGAAACTGAAGCTTTCTTT. Its protein is CASSEWQGGETEAFF.

This chain joins TRBV7-6 and TRBJ2-3; weak D call: TRBD2 (5 bases). Germline values: CDR1 SGHVS, CDR2 FNYEAQ. Trimming left V 4 bases short and J 4 bases short, with 15 bases between. This CDR3 comprises 15 residues. The CDR3 loop reads CASSSKKEAADTQYF. The CDR3 nucleotides read TGTGCCAGCAGCTCCAAGAAGGAGGCTGCAGATACGCAGTATTTT.

This clonotype was counted only a few times. The chain combines TRBV7-8 with TRBJ2-3; D may correspond to TRBD1 or TRBD2 (5 bases each). Deletions cut 5 bases from V and 6 bases from J, with 24 bases between. The germline gives CDR1 SGHVS, CDR2 FQNEAQ. The length of the CDR3 is 17 residues. The CDR3 protein is CASSPRWGSRWGDTQYF. DNA for the CDR3: TGTGCCAGCAGCCCCCGATGGGGGTCCCGTTGGGGGGATACGCAGTATTTT.

Of note for this clonotype: Because the CDR3's place on the DNA is in doubt, the DNA is left out and the CDR3 is given as listed by TCRdb. The chain employs TRBV6-5 and TRBJ2-7; TRBD2, the table's D call, was not compared with the DNA. The CDR3 length is 19 residues, termini included. Germline CDR1 is MNHEY and CDR2 is SVGAGI. The CDR3 sequence: CAWTSVPAVGLSYGGEQYV.

This clonotype came up a few times. In DNA form, the CDR3 reads TGTGCCAGCAGTTCGGGACAGGGGGCCCAGTGGAATGAGCAGTTCTTC. Encoded protein: CASSSGQGAQWNEQFF. The chain couples TRBV27 to TRBJ2-1, with TRBD1 identical over 12 bases. This CDR3 comprises 16 residues. From germline, CDR1 is MNHEY and CDR2 SMNVEV (reference sequence). The J segment lost 7 bases and the V segment lost 4 bases, leaving 8 bases of the junction unmatched.

In this sample, this clonotype turned up a few times. The gene calls are TRBV4-3 and TRBJ2-1; tentatively, D is TRBD2 (6 bases). V was clipped by 3 bases and J by 3 bases, with 15 bases between them. This CDR3 contains 16 residues. Germline CDR1 and CDR2: LGHNA and YSLEER. CDR3 bases: TGCGCCAGCAGCCAGGCGGCGGGGCGTCTCTACAATGAGCAGTTCTTC. It yields the protein CASSQAAGRLYNEQFF.

This clonotype has a handful of counts. CDR3 sequence reads: CASLANGNEQFF. In DNA form, the CDR3 reads TGTGCCAGCTTAGCTAATGGCAATGAGCAGTTCTTC. This chain uses TRBV5-4 with TRBJ2-1, with D unresolved. CDR3 length: 12 amino acids. V lost 7 bases to trimming and J lost 6 bases, with 11 bases between them. Germline V gives CDR1 SGHNT, CDR2 YYREEE (reference sequence).

Many counts were recorded for this clonotype. The chain carries TRBV4-2 and TRBJ1-1; D gene uncertain. With 1 base removed from V and 2 bases from J, the gap between germline ends came to 11 bases. Germline V lookup: CDR1 LGHNA, CDR2 YNFKEQ. The CDR3 loop spans 15 amino acids. The CDR3 reads CASSQGGGRNTEAFF. CDR3 nucleotides: TGTGCCAGCAGCCAAGGGGGAGGGAGAAACACTGAAGCTTTCTTT.

The rearrangement links TRBV12-3 or TRBV12-4 to TRBJ1-4; D call uncertain. The CDR3 sequence is 15 residues long. Trimming pared 7 bases from V and 6 bases from J, leaving 18 bases between. CDR3 protein: CASTFSRMLYEKLFF. In DNA form, the CDR3 reads TGTGCCAGCACCTTTTCGAGAATGCTTTATGAAAAACTGTTTTTT.

This clonotype was seen a few times. The genes are TRBV7-6 and TRBJ1-6; TRBD1 is a possible D gene (6 bases). The V gene's germline CDR1 is SGHVS and CDR2 FNYEAQ. The ends were cut back, 4 bases at V and 7 bases at J, with 11 bases in the middle. CDR3 size: 14 residues. Here the CDR3 reads CASSWTVSNSPLHF. The CDR3 coding sequence is TGTGCCAGCAGCTGGACAGTCTCGAATTCACCCCTCCACTTT.

The rearrangement links TRBV28 to TRBJ2-7, with D possibly matching TRBD2 (5 bases). Per the germline V gene, CDR1 is MDHEN and CDR2 is SYDVKM. CDR3 length: 12 amino acids. Trimming shortened V by 3 bases and J by 5 bases, and 8 bases separated the two germline ends. CDR3 in amino acids: CASSFPGDEQYV. The CDR3 coding sequence is TGTGCCAGCAGTTTCCCCGGGGACGAGCAGTACGTC.

The V call is TRBV6-1, the J call TRBJ1-5; D perhaps matches TRBD1 (6 bases). Germline V CDR1 and CDR2: MNHNS, SASEGT. The CDR3 is made up of 16 amino acids. Trimming removed 7 bases from V and 2 bases from J, with 18 bases in between. The chain's CDR3 is CASKAIGGGGNQPQHF. Written as DNA, the CDR3 is TGTGCCAGCAAGGCCATAGGGGGTGGGGGCAATCAGCCCCAGCATTTT.

This clonotype turned up a few times. This sequence joins TRBV27 and TRBJ1-5; unclear D gene. The V gene lost 6 bases and the J gene lost 0 bases, with 9 bases spanning the gap. The CDR3 spans 14 residues. Germline lookup yields CDR1 MNHEY and CDR2 SMNVEV (reference sequence). CDR3 residues: CASSPFNSNQPQHF. Written as DNA, the CDR3 is TGTGCCAGCAGCCCCTTTAATAGCAATCAGCCCCAGCATTTT.

The chain combines TRBV6-1 with TRBJ1-4; weak D call: TRBD1 (5 bases). V lost 5 bases and J 3 bases, leaving 10 bases between the germline ends. Germline CDR1 MNHNS, CDR2 SASEGT. This CDR3 has 14 residues. The CDR3 DNA reads TGTGCCAGCAGTTTCAGGGTTGCTAATGAAAAACTGTTTTTT. It yields the protein CASSFRVANEKLFF.

This clonotype was counted between two and nine times. The CDR3 DNA reads as TGTGCCAGCAGTTTTACCCTGAATAGCAATCAGCCCCAGCATTTT. This translates into CASSFTLNSNQPQHF. The V and J genes are TRBV12-3 or TRBV12-4 and TRBJ1-5; no definite D call. This CDR3 has 15 amino acids. V dropped 3 bases and J dropped 0 bases, with 9 bases sitting between them.

The rearrangement uses TRBV29-1 and TRBJ2-2; TRBD1 is a possible D gene (6 bases). The CDR3 loop spans 14 amino acids. Germline V gene sequence: CDR1 SQVTM, CDR2 ANQGSEA. V was trimmed by 0 bases and J by 3 bases, leaving 8 bases between them. The CDR3 loop is CSVEDRQDTGELFF. CDR3 DNA: TGCAGCGTTGAAGATAGACAGGACACCGGGGAGCTGTTTTTT.

There are many counts of this clonotype. The V call is TRBV7-2, the J call TRBJ2-3; D is possibly TRBD2 (7 bases). The CDR3 consists of 17 residues. CDR1 and CDR2 (germline): SGHTA, FQGNSA. Trimming took off 1 base at V and 2 bases at J, with 16 bases between the two ends. The CDR3 DNA sequence: TGTGCCAGCAGCTTAGGACGGGGGGCTAGCGTCACAGATACGCAGTATTTT. This translates into CASSLGRGASVTDTQYF.

The J gene is TRBJ1-5, the V gene TRBV7-2; D is unresolved. This CDR3 has 17 residues. The ends were cut back, 4 bases at V and 0 bases at J, with 16 bases in the middle. Looked up from germline, CDR1 is SGHTA and CDR2 is FQGNSA. CDR3 DNA: TGTGCCAGCAGCTGGGGTGGAAGACTTTATAGCAATCAGCCCCAGCATTTT. This codes for CASSWGGRLYSNQPQHF.

This clonotype appeared a few times. The rearrangement joins TRBV2 to TRBJ1-4; no firm D call. The CDR3 runs 15 residues. Germline V CDR1 and CDR2: SNHLY, FYNNEI. Trimming removed 4 bases from V and 5 bases from J, with 14 bases in between. CDR3 nucleotides: TGTGCCAGCAGTGTCCAGAGGTGGCCAAATGAAAAACTGTTTTTT. This translates into CASSVQRWPNEKLFF. The entire variable domain, with the rest obtained from reference TRBV2 and TRBJ1-4, is as follows: EPEVTQTPSHQVTQMGQEVILRCVPISNHLYFYWYRQILGQKVEFLVSFYNNEISEKSEIFDDQFSVERPDGSNFTLKIRSTKLEDSAMYFCASSVQRWPNEKLFFGSGTQLSVL.

The CDR3 protein is CASSRLAGGNHNEQFF. The CDR3 DNA reads TGTGCCAGCAGCCGGCTAGCGGGGGGAAACCACAATGAGCAGTTCTTC. The V gene is TRBV11-2, the J gene TRBJ2-1, with TRBD2 identical over 11 bases. The CDR3 is 16 residues long. Germline CDR1 reads SGHAT; CDR2 reads FQNNGV. After removal of 5 bases from V and 5 bases from J, the junction contained 8 bases not matched to a gene. The full variable domain, its missing parts supplied by reference TRBV11-2 and TRBJ2-1, is EAGVAQSPRYKIIEKRQSVAFWCNPISGHATLYWYQQILGQGPKLLIQFQNNGVVDDSQLPKDRFSAERLKGVDSTLKIQPAKLEDSAVYLCASSRLAGGNHNEQFFGPGTRLTVL.

The J gene is TRBJ2-1, the V gene TRBV7-6; TRBD2 agrees at 10 bases. In germline, CDR1 is SGHVS, CDR2 FNYEAQ. The CDR3 length is 15 residues. Trimming at V came to 7 bases and at J to 5 bases, leaving 8 bases not matched to a gene. Written as DNA, the CDR3 is TGTGCCAGCACCTCAAGCGGGGGGGGGGACAATGAGCAGTTCTTC. As protein: CASTSSGGGDNEQFF.

This clonotype has a count of ten or more. The chain has TRBV7-2 and TRBJ2-1; TRBD2 matches 10 bases. CDR3 size: 14 residues. V lost 7 bases, J lost 8 bases, and 8 bases stayed unmatched. Germline CDR1 and CDR2: SGHTA and FQGNSA. In DNA, the CDR3 is TGTGCCAGCAATACGGAGCGGGGGGGGTATGAGCAGTTCTTC. It is translated as CASNTERGGYEQFF. Full variable domain (remainder filled in from reference TRBV7-2 and TRBJ2-1): GAGVSQSPSNKVTEKGKDVELRCDPISGHTALYWYRQSLGQGLEFLIYFQGNSAPDKSGLPSDRFSAERTGGSVSTLTIQRTQQEDSAVYLCASNTERGGYEQFFGPGTRLTVL.

This clonotype was seen only a few times. The chain carries TRBV7-2 and TRBJ1-1; 7 bases are a match to TRBD1. Germline values: CDR1 SGHTA, CDR2 FQGNSA. V lost 1 base and J lost 7; bases outside the gene matches: 6. CDR3 size: 14 residues. The CDR3 DNA is TGTGCCAGCAGCTTAGGACGCCAGGGGGGTGAAGCTTTCTTT. This codes for CASSLGRQGGEAFF.

This clonotype occurred many times. The rearrangement joins TRBV7-6 to TRBJ1-1, with 7 bases fitting TRBD1. The CDR3 runs 16 residues. V dropped 3 bases and J dropped 3; count of bases not matched to a gene: 10. Germline V gene lookup returns CDR1 SGHVS and CDR2 FNYEAQ. In DNA form, the CDR3 reads TGTGCCAGCAGCTTCCCAGGGGGGCGCCGGGACACTGAAGCTTTCTTT. Its translation: CASSFPGGRRDTEAFF.

In DNA form, the CDR3 reads TGTGCCAGCAGCTTGCCGACAGGGGGCCCCTACAATGAGCAGTTCTTC. This gives the protein CASSLPTGGPYNEQFF. The V call is TRBV5-5, the J call TRBJ2-1, with 10 positions matching TRBD1. The germline CDR1 and CDR2 sequences are SGHKS and YYEKEE (reference sequence). This CDR3 is built from 16 residues. V dropped 1 base and J dropped 2; count of bases not matched to a gene: 3. The complete variable domain, with remaining parts taken from reference TRBV5-5 and TRBJ2-1, reads DAGVTQSPTHLIKTRGQQVTLRCSPISGHKSVSWYQQVLGQGPQFIFQYYEKEERGRGNFPDRFSARQFPNYSSELNVNALLLGDSALYLCASSLPTGGPYNEQFFGPGTRLTVL.

The CDR3, as DNA: TGCGCCAGCAGCCAAGACGGGGCCACTAGCGCAAAGGAGGAGACCCAGTACTTC. This sequence encodes CASSQDGATSAKEETQYF. V and J are TRBV4-3 and TRBJ2-5, with TRBD2 matching 7 bases. The CDR3 sequence is 18 residues long. Germline assignment: CDR1 LGHNA and CDR2 YSLEER. With 0 bases clipped from V and 5 bases from J, the junction kept 15 bases outside the gene matches.